These T cell receptor beta chains were read from a single sample in a study of neurological immune-mediated disorders. MiXCR was run by TCRdb on the 5' RACE reads, yielding one entry per CDR3 protein. The sample includes around 50,000 distinct CDR3 sequences, 3% to 4.5% seen only once; the top ten take approximately 3.3%. Sequencing was done on a sample of PBMCs. The receptors shown here come from a woman aged 25 to 45 with multiple sclerosis. Both conserved end residues are part of each CDR3. A D gene is named only where the DNA matches it firmly. Only part of the rows carry a size: once, few, many, or a class if the clone is expanded.

J gene: TRBJ1-2; D gene: .; clone size: many; V gene: TRBV29-1; CDR3 DNA: TGCAGCGTTGGCCGGGGTAACTATGGCTACACCTTC; CDR3 protein: CSVGRGNYGYTF
J gene: TRBJ2-3; D gene: .; clone size: many; V gene: TRBV6-6; CDR3 DNA: TGTGCCTGCCAAAATGGACAAATCACAGATACGCAGTATTTT; CDR3 protein: CACQNGQITDTQYF
J gene: TRBJ2-5; D gene: .; clone size: many; V gene: TRBV7-8; CDR3 DNA: TGTGCCAGCAGCTCGACCAACGGAGACCAAGAGACCCAGTACTTC; CDR3 protein: CASSSTNGDQETQYF
J gene: TRBJ1-1; D gene: TRBD1; clone size: many; V gene: TRBV10-1; CDR3 DNA: TGCGCCAGCAGTGCTACGGACAGGGGCACTGAAGCTTTCTTT; CDR3 protein: CASSATDRGTEAFF
J gene: TRBJ2-1; D gene: .; clone size: many; V gene: TRBV20-1; CDR3 DNA: TGCAGTGCTAACTCCCTTGGGGGAGTGATTGATGAGCAGTTCTTC; CDR3 protein: CSANSLGGVIDEQFF
J gene: TRBJ1-4; D gene: .; clone size: many; V gene: TRBV20-1; CDR3 DNA: TGCAGTGCCACCGACAGGCCGGGGGAAAAACTGTTTTTT; CDR3 protein: CSATDRPGEKLFF
J gene: TRBJ1-2; D gene: .; clone size: few; V gene: TRBV12-3/TRBV12-4; CDR3 DNA: TGTGCCAGCAGTTTGGGGGAATTTAACTATGGCTACACCTTC; CDR3 protein: CASSLGEFNYGYTF
J gene: TRBJ1-5; D gene: .; clone size: many; V gene: TRBV6-6; CDR3 DNA: TGTGCCAGCAGTTACCCCACACAATATGATCAGCCCCAGCATTTT; CDR3 protein: CASSYPTQYDQPQHF
J gene: TRBJ1-6; D gene: .; clone size: many; V gene: TRBV10-3; CDR3 DNA: TGTGCCACCAGGAGGGGGGGGTTTTCACCCCTCCACTTT; CDR3 protein: CATRRGGFSPLHF
J gene: TRBJ2-3; D gene: TRBD1; clone size: many; V gene: TRBV20-1; CDR3 DNA: TGCAGTGCTGACCCGGGACAGGGTGGGTCAGTTACGCAGTATTTT; CDR3 protein: CSADPGQGGSVTQYF
J gene: TRBJ1-4; D gene: .; clone size: many; V gene: TRBV5-5; CDR3 DNA: TGTGCCAGCAGCTTCTCTGGGGCTAATGAAAAACTGTTTTTT; CDR3 protein: CASSFSGANEKLFF
J gene: TRBJ2-4; D gene: .; clone size: many; V gene: TRBV28; CDR3 DNA: TGTGCCAGCAGCGGGTGGGGGAGTCTAGCCAAAAACATTCAGTACTTC; CDR3 protein: CASSGWGSLAKNIQYF
J gene: TRBJ2-3; D gene: TRBD2; clone size: many; V gene: TRBV20-1; CDR3 DNA: TGCAGTGCAGGGCCTAGCGGGATCACAGATACGCAGTATTTT; CDR3 protein: CSAGPSGITDTQYF
J gene: TRBJ2-1; D gene: .; clone size: many; V gene: TRBV20-1; CDR3 DNA: TGCAGTGCTAGAGAGCCCAGGGCAAGCTCCTACAATGAGCAGTTCTTC; CDR3 protein: CSAREPRASSYNEQFF
J gene: TRBJ1-2; D gene: .; clone size: few; V gene: TRBV20-1; CDR3 DNA: TGCAGTGCTAAGAACAAAGGAGCCTATGGCTACACCTTC; CDR3 protein: CSAKNKGAYGYTF
J gene: TRBJ2-7; D gene: TRBD2; clone size: many; V gene: TRBV4-3; CDR3 DNA: TGCGCCAGCAGCCTGACTAGCCTCTCCTACGAGCAGTACTTC; CDR3 protein: CASSLTSLSYEQYF
J gene: TRBJ2-5; D gene: .; clone size: many; V gene: TRBV5-1; CDR3 DNA: TGCGCCAGCAGCGGGAAAGAGACCCAGTACTTC; CDR3 protein: CASSGKETQYF
J gene: TRBJ2-7; D gene: .; clone size: many; V gene: TRBV5-1; CDR3 DNA: TGCGCCAGCAGCTTGGCCTCGGACAGATTTGGCTACGAGCAGTACTTC; CDR3 protein: CASSLASDRFGYEQYF
J gene: TRBJ2-1; D gene: .; clone size: many; V gene: TRBV7-2; CDR3 DNA: TGTGCCAGCAGCTTGGACTACAATGAGCAGTTCTTC; CDR3 protein: CASSLDYNEQFF
J gene: TRBJ2-1; D gene: TRBD2; clone size: many; V gene: TRBV5-1; CDR3 DNA: TGCGCCAGCAGCGCCGGGACTAGCGGGGGAAGGAATGAGCAGTTCTTC; CDR3 protein: CASSAGTSGGRNEQFF
J gene: TRBJ2-7; D gene: TRBD1; clone size: many; V gene: TRBV5-1; CDR3 DNA: TGCGCCAGCAGCTTGGACATCACCGGGACAGGGGTAAACTACGAGCAGTACTTC; CDR3 protein: CASSLDITGTGVNYEQYF
J gene: TRBJ1-6; D gene: .; clone size: many; V gene: TRBV20-1; CDR3 DNA: TGCAGCGTGTCGTTGGTCGGGAAGGGAGGTTCACCCCTCCACTTT; CDR3 protein: CSVSLVGKGGSPLHF
J gene: TRBJ2-3; D gene: .; clone size: many; V gene: TRBV5-6; CDR3 DNA: TGTGCCAGCAGCCCGGGACTTATAAGCACAGATACGCAGTATTTT; CDR3 protein: CASSPGLISTDTQYF
J gene: TRBJ2-2; D gene: TRBD1; clone size: .; V gene: TRBV6-2/TRBV6-3; CDR3 DNA: TGTGCCAGCGAATTGGGACAGACGAACACCGGGGAGCTGTTTTTT; CDR3 protein: CASELGQTNTGELFF
J gene: TRBJ2-5; D gene: .; clone size: many; V gene: TRBV20-1; CDR3 DNA: TGCAGTGCTAGAGTGGGAGGGGGAGGCGAGACCCAGTACTTC; CDR3 protein: CSARVGGGGETQYF
J gene: TRBJ2-5; D gene: .; clone size: many; V gene: TRBV20-1; CDR3 DNA: TGCAGTGCCCCGCGGGGAGAGGAGACCCAGTACTTC; CDR3 protein: CSAPRGEETQYF
J gene: TRBJ2-3; D gene: TRBD2; clone size: few; V gene: TRBV7-8; CDR3 DNA: TGTGCCAGCAGCCCCAGTCCCGGGACTAGCGGGGGGGCAGATACGCAGTATTTT; CDR3 protein: CASSPSPGTSGGADTQYF
J gene: TRBJ1-6; D gene: .; clone size: .; V gene: TRBV7-2; CDR3 DNA: TGTGCCAGCAGCTTCGAGTGGAATTCACCCCTCCACTTT; CDR3 protein: CASSFEWNSPLHF
J gene: TRBJ2-1; D gene: TRBD1; clone size: many; V gene: TRBV6-1; CDR3 DNA: TGTGCCAGCACTGGACAGGGGGCCTACAATGAGCAGTTCTTC; CDR3 protein: CASTGQGAYNEQFF